The 24 T cell receptor beta chains below were found in one sample sequenced in a study of T cells in Graves' hyperthyroidism and ophthalmopathy (dated by TCRdb to 2018 to 2020). Libraries were constructed by multiplex PCR. For sequencing, an Illumina HiSeq 2000 was employed. The TCR beta CDR3 regions were amplified from RNA transcripts. For the first round of RT-PCR on the TCR CDR3, the HTBI primer set was used together with the Qiagen OneStep RT-PCR kit. TCRdb's own reprocessing of the public reads used fastp at Q25 and MiXCR and kept productive beta chains. One record per CDR3 amino acid sequence lists the most common genes and DNA. The sample contains about 350,000 distinct CDR3 sequences, roughly 15% of them found a single time. Approximately 20% of the sample lies in the top ten. The sequenced sample consisted of blood. Every receptor here comes from a woman aged 55-75 years with Graves' ophthalmopathy.

This clonotype was recorded many times. The chain couples TRBV7-9 to TRBJ1-4; D gene ambiguous. This CDR3 has 12 amino acids. V lost 3 bases and J 8 bases, leaving 7 bases between the germline ends. The germline gives CDR1 SEHNR, CDR2 FQNEAQ (reference sequence). The CDR3 region is CASSFGREKLFF. DNA of the CDR3: TGTGCCAGCAGCTTCGGACGGGAAAAACTGTTTTTT.

The rearrangement links TRBV20-1 to TRBJ2-7, with D perhaps TRBD1 (5 bases). Germline-derived CDR1 and CDR2 are DFQATT and SNEGSKA (reference sequence). Trimming removed 1 base at V and 6 bases at J, with 13 bases between. The CDR3 runs 13 residues. In nucleotides, the CDR3 is TGCAGTGCTAGAGGAGCAGAAAGGGGCGAGCAGTACTTC. Residues: CSARGAERGEQYF.

This clonotype was counted at least ten times. V usage is TRBV12-3 or TRBV12-4 and J usage is TRBJ1-1; 7 bases agree with TRBD1. The CDR3 is 13 amino acids. After removal of 2 bases from V and 5 bases from J, the junction contained 2 bases not matched to a gene. The CDR3 DNA reads TGTGCCAGCAGTTTAAGGGGGCGGACTGAAGCTTTCTTT. Protein sequence: CASSLRGRTEAFF.

CDR3 sequence (DNA): TGTGCCAGCAGCCACCGACAGGGTTTAGAGACCCAGTACTTC. Protein: CASSHRQGLETQYF. This chain joins TRBV3-1 and TRBJ2-5; 7 bases fit TRBD1. V shed 3 bases, J shed 4 bases, and the junction held 5 bases outside the gene matches. The CDR3 consists of 14 residues. The V gene's germline CDR1 is LGHDT and CDR2 YNNKEL (reference sequence).

The table lists this clonotype with many counts. The V call is TRBV20-1, the J call TRBJ2-7; TRBD2 aligns across 13 bases. J gave up 5 bases and V 4 bases, and 5 bases lay outside the gene matches. The germline V gene has CDR1 DFQATT and CDR2 SNEGSKA (reference sequence). The CDR3 is made up of 14 amino acids. The CDR3 bases are TGCAGTGCTATAGGACTAGCGGGAGACCACGAGCAGTACTTC. It is translated as CSAIGLAGDHEQYF.

This clonotype was observed many times. The chain carries TRBV6-6 and TRBJ2-3; 7 positions match TRBD1. V shed 2 bases, J shed 2 bases, and the junction held 4 bases outside the gene matches. The germline V gene has CDR1 MNHNY and CDR2 SVGAGI (reference sequence). The CDR3 runs 15 residues. As DNA, the CDR3 is TGTGCCAGCAGTTACGGGACAGCTTCCACAGATACGCAGTATTTT. Translating it yields CASSYGTASTDTQYF.

On this clonotype itself: A much more abundant neighbour one base away suggests this may be a read error. The rearrangement links TRBV13 to TRBJ2-7; 7 positions match TRBD1. V dropped 10 bases and J dropped 7; count of bases not matched to a gene: 7. Germline CDR1 and CDR2: PRHDT and FYEKMQ (reference sequence). The CDR3 runs 11 residues. CDR3 loop: CAIDRDHEQYF. CDR3 nucleotides: TGTGCCATCGACAGGGACCATGAGCAGTACTTC.

Ten or more counts support this clonotype. J is TRBJ2-1 and V is TRBV20-1; TRBD2 is a possible D gene (6 bases). In germline, CDR1 is DFQATT, CDR2 SNEGSKA (reference sequence). This CDR3 is built from 14 residues. V was shortened by 3 bases and J by 0 bases, with 9 bases between the two germline ends. In nucleotides, the CDR3 is TGCAGTGCTAGGGTAGCGGTCTCCTACAATGAGCAGTTCTTC. Translating it yields CSARVAVSYNEQFF.

This clonotype was recorded a few times. The chain couples TRBV29-1 to TRBJ2-7, with D possibly being TRBD1 (6 bases). V was trimmed by 5 bases and J by 3 bases, leaving 8 bases between them. This CDR3 has 11 residues. The germline V gene has CDR1 SQVTM and CDR2 ANQGSEA. CDR3 loop: CSVRTVYEQYF. CDR3 nucleotides: TGCAGCGTTAGGACAGTCTACGAGCAGTACTTC.

This clonotype occurred once. The chain has TRBV24-1 and TRBJ2-5; a weak D match, TRBD2 (5 bases). Germline V gives CDR1 KGHDR, CDR2 SFDVKD. The CDR3 has 15 amino acids. Trimming cost V 0 bases and J 0 bases, with 7 bases left between them. The CDR3 sequence is CATSDLRRDQETQYF. For the CDR3, the DNA is TGTGCCACCAGTGATTTGCGGCGGGACCAAGAGACCCAGTACTTC.

The rearrangement uses TRBV6-2 or TRBV6-3 and TRBJ2-2; unclear D gene. Between the trimmed V and J ends, which lost 8 bases and 0 bases, there was a span of 16 bases. Germline CDR1 MNHEY, CDR2 SVGEGT. CDR3 length: 16 residues. CDR3 amino acids: CASSDAARANTGELFF. The CDR3 DNA sequence: TGTGCCAGCTCGGATGCGGCTAGAGCGAACACCGGGGAGCTGTTTTTT.

The chain employs TRBV12-5 and TRBJ1-3; D is ambiguous. CDR1 and CDR2 (germline): LGHNT, FRNRAP. The CDR3 consists of 15 residues. The V and J ends lost 5 bases and 0 bases respectively, with 11 bases between them. In DNA form, the CDR3 reads TGTGCTAGTGGTCCCCGGGCCGGCTCTGGAAACACCATATATTTT. It specifies CASGPRAGSGNTIYF.

This clonotype occurred many times. The V gene is TRBV20-1, the J gene TRBJ2-5; D is possibly TRBD1 (5 bases). The CDR3 loop spans 12 amino acids. The germline V gene has CDR1 DFQATT and CDR2 SNEGSKA (reference sequence). Deletions cut 4 bases from V and 5 bases from J, with 11 bases between. The CDR3 loop reads CSAIGQRETQYF. CDR3 sequence (DNA): TGCAGTGCTATCGGACAAAGGGAGACCCAGTACTTC.

This clonotype came up many times. The rearrangement uses TRBV29-1 and TRBJ2-7; 7 nucleotides match TRBD2. The CDR3 has 13 amino acids. Germline assignment: CDR1 SQVTM and CDR2 ANQGSEA. The trim removed 4 bases at V and 2 bases at J, leaving 5 bases unmatched. The CDR3 nucleotides read TGCAGCGTTGGTAGCGGGCCCACCTACGAGCAGTACTTC. Translated: CSVGSGPTYEQYF.

This clonotype was seen many times. The chain employs TRBV5-1 and TRBJ1-1; the D is unclear. Germline CDR1 is SGHRS and CDR2 is YFSETQ. V was shortened by 4 bases and J by 5 bases, with 12 bases between the two germline ends. CDR3 length equals 13 residues. CDR3 residues: CASSRTTSTEAFF. CDR3 coding DNA: TGCGCCAGCAGCCGGACCACGAGTACTGAAGCTTTCTTT. The full variable domain, its missing parts supplied by reference TRBV5-1 and TRBJ1-1, is KAGVTQTPRYLIKTRGQQVTLSCSPISGHRSVSWYQQTPGQGLQFLFEYFSETQRNKGNFPGRFSGRQFSNSRSEMNVSTLELGDSALYLCASSRTTSTEAFFGQGTRLTVV.

The V call is TRBV19, the J call TRBJ2-2, with 7 bases lining up with TRBD1. The CDR3 is 15 residues long. CDR1 is LNHDA, CDR2 SQIVND, per germline (reference sequence). After removal of 5 bases from V and 8 bases from J, the junction contained 11 bases not matched to a gene. Here the CDR3 reads CASSPWDSSKGELFF. The DNA for the CDR3 is TGTGCCAGTAGTCCCTGGGACAGTTCTAAGGGGGAGCTGTTTTTT.

This clonotype was picked up many times. The chain carries TRBV2 and TRBJ1-5; no clear D gene. The CDR3 length is 14 residues. CDR1 SNHLY and CDR2 FYNNEI come from the germline V gene. Trimming removed 5 bases from V and 0 bases from J, with 8 bases in between. CDR3 region: CASSNTNSNQPQHF. In nucleotides, the CDR3 is TGTGCCAGCAGTAACACGAATAGCAATCAGCCCCAGCATTTT.

This clonotype was counted at least ten times. The chain uses TRBV24-1 and TRBJ1-2; D is unclear. The CDR3 totals 13 residues. The V and J ends lost 7 bases and 8 bases respectively, with 16 bases between them. Germline CDR1 KGHDR, CDR2 SFDVKD. The CDR3 is CATSQTGDGGYTF. Written as DNA, the CDR3 is TGTGCCACCAGCCAGACGGGCGATGGCGGCTACACCTTC.

The chain couples TRBV20-1 to TRBJ2-7, with D maybe TRBD2 (6 bases). The CDR3 has 16 residues. Germline V gene lookup returns CDR1 DFQATT and CDR2 SNEGSKA (reference sequence). Between the trimmed V and J ends, which lost 2 bases and 0 bases, there was a span of 17 bases. The CDR3 coding sequence is TGCAGTGCTAGACCTCCCTCTAGGACTACCTCCTACGAGCAGTACTTC. Protein product: CSARPPSRTTSYEQYF.

This clonotype was recorded many times. The chain joins TRBV5-1 to TRBJ2-7; 8 bases agree with TRBD2. The CDR3 runs 15 residues. Germline loops: CDR1 SGHRS, CDR2 YFSETQ. The J segment lost 4 bases and the V segment lost 4 bases, leaving 10 bases of the junction unmatched. Here the CDR3 reads CASSPPGSGTYEQYF. CDR3 coding DNA: TGCGCCAGCAGCCCCCCAGGTAGCGGGACGTACGAGCAGTACTTC.

The chain carries TRBV29-1 and TRBJ2-7; a weak D match, TRBD1 (5 bases). CDR1 and CDR2 (germline): SQVTM, ANQGSEA. Deletions cut 4 bases from V and 7 bases from J, with 11 bases between. The CDR3 loop spans 11 amino acids. DNA for the CDR3: TGCAGCGTTGGGGGCCCCTGGGAGCAGTACTTC. Amino acids: CSVGGPWEQYF.

The gene calls are TRBV7-9 and TRBJ2-7, with a tentative D call TRBD1 (6 bases). The length of the CDR3 is 16 residues. The germline V gene has CDR1 SEHNR and CDR2 FQNEAQ (reference sequence). Trimming took 4 bases from V and 4 from J, leaving 20 bases between them. CDR3 sequence: CASSSILQGSSYEQYF. In nucleotides, the CDR3 is TGTGCCAGCAGCTCAATCCTCCAGGGGTCAAGTTACGAGCAGTACTTC.

In this sample, this clonotype turned up many times. This CDR3 is CASSQEPSGKYF. The CDR3 coding sequence is TGTGCCAGCAGCCAAGAGCCTAGCGGAAAGTACTTC. V usage is TRBV3-1 and J usage is TRBJ2-5, with 7 nucleotides matching TRBD2. J was trimmed by 12 bases and V by 0 bases; bases with no gene match: 4. Germline CDR1 reads LGHDT; CDR2 reads YNNKEL (reference sequence). The CDR3 spans 12 residues.

The sample holds many counts of this clonotype. The chain joins TRBV28 to TRBJ2-5; TRBD1 aligns across 9 bases. The CDR3 contains 15 residues. CDR1 is MDHEN and CDR2 is SYDVKM in the germline V gene. Trimming at V came to 1 base and at J to 5 bases, leaving 5 bases not matched to a gene. This CDR3 reads CASSLSWTGVETQYF. DNA of the CDR3: TGTGCCAGCAGTTTATCTTGGACAGGGGTGGAGACCCAGTACTTC.